This record concerns one T cell receptor (beta chain) sequence. This clonotype has ten or more counts. Its specific antigen is unknown. The input lacks base qualities; no much larger clone sits a single base away. This sample was taken from a study of CD8 T cells in ankylosing spondylitis (dated by TCRdb to 2015 to 2018). Regarding the study in general: To find TCR variants linked to disease, the study profiled T cell receptor beta repertoires in ankylosing spondylitis patients and healthy donors. The full study cohort was made up of about two dozen ankylosing spondylitis patients and about a hundred healthy donors. Peripheral blood samples were taken, and synovial fluid was additionally collected from ankylosing spondylitis patients. Points the paper makes about the study in general: Some TCR beta motif variants had previously been reported in synovial fluid and blood of reactive arthritis patients, which suggested common disease-initiation mechanisms. The disease-linked clones showed a CD8+ phenotype and occurred at relatively low frequencies in peripheral blood. A TCR beta motif made up of several highly homologous amino acid variants appeared to be characteristic of blood from ankylosing spondylitis patients. According to the report, matched synovial fluid samples from ankylosing spondylitis patients were significantly enriched for the disease-linked clones.

The CDR3 starts with the cysteine, ends with the phenylalanine, and has 14 residues. CDR3 DNA is the only sequence kept; it has 42 bases, read in frame from the first base. The V and J ends are trimmed by 5 bases and 4 bases, leaving 14 bases between them. CDR1 and CDR2, looked up from the germline V gene, are SGHRS and YFSETQ. Synovial fluid samples and blood samples obtained from the same ankylosing spondylitis patients were matched. These reads were obtained on an Illumina HiSeq 2500. TCR beta libraries were prepared by quantitative 5'-RACE with molecular barcodes. The study's processing was this. A new computational method, built on a probabilistic model of VDJ rearrangement, was used to identify disease-linked TCR variants. The public reads were quality trimmed at Q25 with fastp and then assembled into clones with MiXCR by TCRdb, keeping productive beta chains. Here each entry gathers all rows of one CDR3 protein and keeps the most common genes and DNA. The V and J calls come from TCRdb's annotation, not from the publication. The table for this sample lists roughly 150,000 distinct CDR3 sequences; about 32% of them were counted only once. 4.5% to 6% of the sample is in the top ten clones.

Sequenced: synovial fluid, either unsorted or a sorted T cell fraction (not recorded which). The receptor was isolated from a male donor with ankylosing spondylitis. The chain is made from TRBV5-1 and TRBJ2-3, with the identity of the D gene unclear. The nucleotide sequence is TGCGCCAGCAGACTTGGCGTGAGCGCAGATACGCAGTATTTT. It codes for CASRLGVSADTQYF.